One T cell receptor beta chain is described in this entry. Amplified regions were TCR beta CDR3 sequences from RNA transcripts. HTBI primers were employed in a first-round RT-PCR of the TCR CDR3. One entry per CDR3 protein results from TCRdb running MiXCR on the multiplex PCR reads. The sample lists hundreds of thousands of distinct CDR3 sequences; 15% to 17% were seen once. Approximately 10 ml of fresh peripheral blood supplied the PBMCs. The sample is drawn from a study of T cells in Graves' hyperthyroidism and ophthalmopathy. Trimming took off 1 base at V and 5 bases at J, with 11 bases between the two ends. The CDR3 sequence is 15 residues long. Germline V gene lookup returns CDR1 MGHRA and CDR2 YSYEKL.

This sequence joins TRBV4-1 and TRBJ1-4; no firm D call. Specimen: blood. This clonotype originated in a woman aged 18 to 35 with Graves' hyperthyroidism. CDR3 region: CASSQAIQRNEKLFF. DNA of the CDR3: TGCGCCAGCAGCCAAGCAATCCAAAGGAATGAAAAACTGTTTTTT.